These 30 T cell receptor beta chains originate from one sample sequenced in a study of control samples from healthy donors and cancer patients (dated by TCRdb to between 2020 and 2021). Libraries were constructed by the immunoSEQ multiplex PCR assay. TCRdb limited this immuneACCESS table to in-frame rearrangements with V and J called. A share of clones is missing; checked studies link under half to unresolved V genes, and the rest is unexplained. This sample comprises roughly 63,000 clones, approximately 92% of them detected only once. Roughly 1.5% of the sample is held by the ten biggest clonotypes. The sequenced sample consisted of PBMCs. The receptors stem from a man aged 40-50 years with colorectal cancer.

This clone was detected once. This chain connects TRBV3-1 (or the pseudogene TRBV3-2) to TRBJ1-2; D unclear. The V end lost 3 bases, the J end lost 3 bases, and 5 bases lay between the germline ends. Germline-derived CDR1 and CDR2 are LGHDT and YNNKEL (reference sequence). The CDR3 covers 12 residues. The chain's CDR3 is CASSHQDYGYTF. In nucleotides, the CDR3 is TGTGCCAGCAGCCATCAGGACTATGGCTACACCTTC.

V is TRBV9 and J is TRBJ2-7, with 13 bases identical to TRBD2. The CDR3 spans 14 residues. With V trimmed by 4 bases and J by 6 bases, 4 bases remained unmatched. Germline values: CDR1 SGDLS, CDR2 YYNGEE. CDR3 region: CASSFGLAGVEQYF. In DNA form, the CDR3 reads TGTGCCAGCAGCTTCGGACTAGCGGGGGTCGAGCAGTACTTC.

The chain recombines TRBV11-2 with TRBJ2-2, with 7 nucleotides matching TRBD1. The V gene's germline CDR1 is SGHAT and CDR2 FQNNGV. J was trimmed by 2 bases and V by 2 bases; bases with no gene match: 11. The CDR3 runs 18 residues. The CDR3 DNA reads as TGTGCCAGCAGCTTACGTGGTGCAGGGACAGCCAACACCGGGGAGCTGTTTTTT. Translating it yields CASSLRGAGTANTGELFF.

The chain couples TRBV7-2 to TRBJ2-1; the match to TRBD2 covers 10 bases. V dropped 5 bases and J dropped 2; count of bases not matched to a gene: 9. CDR1 and CDR2 from the germline V gene are SGHTA and FQGNSA. The CDR3 extends over 17 amino acids. CDR3 DNA sequence: TGTGCCAGCAGCCTCGCTTCGAGCGGGGGGGCCTACAATGAGCAGTTCTTC. Residues: CASSLASSGGAYNEQFF.

V usage is TRBV18 and J usage is TRBJ1-4; 9 bases line up with TRBD1. Germline V lookup: CDR1 KGHSH, CDR2 LQKENI. This CDR3 spans 15 amino acids. Unmatched junction bases numbered 6, after V lost 3 bases and J lost 7 bases. Here the CDR3 DNA reads TGTGCCAGCTCACCTCCCGGGACAGGGTCTGAAAAACTGTTTTTT. Its protein product is CASSPPGTGSEKLFF.

The V gene is TRBV30, the J gene TRBJ1-1, with D possibly TRBD1 on 5 matching bases. The V and J ends lost 1 base and 11 bases respectively, with 14 bases between them. CDR3 size: 12 residues. Germline V gene lookup returns CDR1 GTSNPN and CDR2 SVGIG (reference sequence). This CDR3 reads CAWSGGMGDAFF. The DNA of the CDR3 is TGTGCCTGGAGTGGGGGGATGGGGGATGCTTTCTTT.

The chain carries TRBV5-6 and TRBJ1-1, with D perhaps TRBD1 (5 bases). V lost 4 bases to trimming and J lost 2 bases, with 9 bases between them. The CDR3 loop spans 13 amino acids. Germline values: CDR1 SGHDT, CDR2 YYEEEE. CDR3 DNA sequence: TGTGCCAGCAGCCCAGGGTTCAACACTGAAGCTTTCTTT. Protein product: CASSPGFNTEAFF.

This clone was counted only a few times. The chain employs TRBV7-9 and TRBJ2-3, with a weak D call TRBD2 (5 bases). Germline-derived CDR1 and CDR2 are SEHNR and FQNEAQ (reference sequence). The V gene lost 2 bases and the J gene lost 0 bases, with 12 bases spanning the gap. The CDR3 runs 16 residues. The DNA of the CDR3 is TGTGCCAGCAGCTTAAGCCCCAGCGGTAGCACAGATACGCAGTATTTT. Translated, it gives CASSLSPSGSTDTQYF. Variable domain in full (rest from reference TRBV7-9 and TRBJ2-3): DTGVSQNPRHKITKRGQNVTFRCDPISEHNRLYWYRQTLGQGPEFLTYFQNEAQLEKSRLLSDRFSAERPKGSFSTLEIQRTEQGDSAMYLCASSLSPSGSTDTQYFGPGTRLTVL.

In nucleotides, the CDR3 is TGTGCCAGCAGGAGACAGGGGTACTATGGCTACACCTTC. Residues: CASRRQGYYGYTF. The chain combines TRBV2 with TRBJ1-2; TRBD1 matches at 8 bases. CDR1 is SNHLY and CDR2 is FYNNEI in the germline V gene. Germline trimming cut 6 bases from V and 3 bases from J; bases unmatched to any gene: 3. This CDR3 has 13 residues.

On this clone: Its ends do not fully match the called genes, so a read error is possible. The chain employs TRBV4-2 and TRBJ1-2, with 7 nucleotides matching TRBD1. Germline V gene lookup returns CDR1 LGHNA and CDR2 YNFKEQ. The CDR3 is 16 amino acids. CDR3 in DNA: TGTGCCAGCAGCCCTTCCGACAGGGCGTCCCACTTGGGGGTAGGTTTC. Translation gives CASSPSDRASHLGVGF.

The chain carries TRBV3-1 (or the pseudogene TRBV3-2) and TRBJ2-2; 9 bases line up with TRBD1. The length of the CDR3 is 15 residues. The germline V gene encodes CDR1 LGHDT and CDR2 YNNKEL (reference sequence). Trimming removed 4 bases from V and 7 bases from J; junction bases left unmatched: 7. DNA of the CDR3: TGTGCCAGCAGCCTGGGTACAGGGGGCAACGGGGAGCTGTTTTTT. Translated: CASSLGTGGNGELFF.

The chain is built from TRBV11-2 and TRBJ1-1; 8 positions match TRBD1. Per germline, CDR1 SGHAT and CDR2 FQNNGV. The CDR3 runs 15 residues. V lost 2 bases to trimming and J lost 4 bases; unmatched junction nucleotides: 6. CDR3 nucleotide sequence: TGTGCCAGCAGCTTAAGGAACAGGGGGGGCACTGAAGCTTTCTTT. Residues: CASSLRNRGGTEAFF.

The chain combines TRBV5-1 with TRBJ2-5; D is tentatively TRBD1 or TRBD2 (5 bases each). Per the germline V gene, CDR1 is SGHRS and CDR2 is YFSETQ. The CDR3 spans 16 residues. The V and J ends lost 3 bases and 4 bases respectively, with 19 bases between them. As DNA, the CDR3 is TGCGCCAGCAGCTCCTCCGGGACGGTCAACGCAGAGACCCAGTACTTC. This translates into CASSSSGTVNAETQYF.

The V and J genes are TRBV2 and TRBJ1-2; TRBD1 is a possible D gene (5 bases). CDR1 and CDR2 (germline): SNHLY, FYNNEI. This CDR3 spans 15 amino acids. Trimming shortened V by 2 bases and J by 7 bases, and 17 bases separated the two germline ends. In DNA, the CDR3 is TGTGCCAGCAGTGAACAGGGTTGGAGATCGAGTGGCTACACCTTC. Its protein product is CASSEQGWRSSGYTF. The whole variable domain, remainder taken from reference TRBV2 and TRBJ1-2, is EPEVTQTPSHQVTQMGQEVILRCVPISNHLYFYWYRQILGQKVEFLVSFYNNEISEKSEIFDDQFSVERPDGSNFTLKIRSTKLEDSAMYFCASSEQGWRSSGYTFGSGTRLTVV.

The rearrangement links TRBV25-1 to TRBJ2-7; either TRBD1 or TRBD2 may supply D (5 bases each). The CDR3 has 13 amino acids. Germline CDR1 MGHDK, CDR2 SYGVNS. V was shortened by 3 bases and J by 5 bases, with 11 bases between the two germline ends. The CDR3 sequence: CASSDHWGNEQYF. The CDR3 DNA reads as TGTGCCAGCAGTGATCATTGGGGGAACGAGCAGTACTTC.

The rearrangement links TRBV5-1 to TRBJ2-3, with 7 positions matching TRBD2. CDR1 and CDR2 from the germline V gene are SGHRS and YFSETQ. The V gene end was trimmed by 2 bases and the J gene end by 0 bases; junction bases not matched to a gene: 0. The CDR3 is 14 amino acids. Here the CDR3 DNA reads TGCGCCAGCAGCTTAGCGGGGAGCACAGATACGCAGTATTTT. Amino acids: CASSLAGSTDTQYF.

The rearrangement links TRBV5-1 to TRBJ1-3; 8 bases align to TRBD1. CDR3 length equals 14 residues. Unmatched junction bases numbered 8, after V lost 8 bases and J lost 4 bases. Germline CDR1 is SGHRS and CDR2 is YFSETQ. In nucleotides, the CDR3 is TGCGCCAGTTCCCAGGGGGCGTTCGGAAACACCATATATTTT. Its protein is CASSQGAFGNTIYF. Full variable domain (remainder filled in from reference TRBV5-1 and TRBJ1-3): KAGVTQTPRYLIKTRGQQVTLSCSPISGHRSVSWYQQTPGQGLQFLFEYFSETQRNKGNFPGRFSGRQFSNSRSEMNVSTLELGDSALYLCASSQGAFGNTIYFGEGSWLTVV.

The chain joins TRBV18 to TRBJ2-5, with D hard to call. CDR1 KGHSH and CDR2 LQKENI come from the germline V gene. The V end was cut by 6 bases, the J end by 4 bases, with 9 bases between. The CDR3 is 12 residues long. In nucleotides, the CDR3 is TGTGCCAGCTCGCCGGACCGAGAGACCCAGTACTTC. Protein: CASSPDRETQYF.

This chain uses TRBV9 with TRBJ1-6, with D maybe TRBD1 (5 bases). This CDR3 region has 14 residues. Trimming removed 4 bases at V and 14 bases at J, with 19 bases between. Germline V CDR1 and CDR2: SGDLS, YYNGEE. The CDR3 spells CASSPALSGGTLHF. The CDR3 nucleotides read TGTGCCAGCAGCCCGGCATTGAGTGGGGGGACCCTCCACTTT.

The chain has TRBV9 and TRBJ2-3; 16 positions match TRBD2. Germline-derived CDR1 and CDR2 are SGDLS and YYNGEE. The CDR3 sequence is 19 residues long. Trimming removed 3 bases from V and 5 bases from J; junction bases left unmatched: 12. Here the CDR3 reads CASSGVPGLAGGPGDTQYF. DNA for the CDR3: TGTGCCAGCAGCGGCGTCCCGGGACTAGCGGGGGGGCCCGGAGATACGCAGTATTTT.

The chain couples TRBV7-9 to TRBJ1-6, with a possible D match to TRBD1 (5 bases). The V gene's germline CDR1 is SEHNR and CDR2 FQNEAQ (reference sequence). CDR3 size: 14 residues. The ends were cut back, 3 bases at V and 4 bases at J, with 7 bases in the middle. CDR3 coding DNA: TGTGCCAGCAGCTTCGACAGATATAATTCACCCCTCCACTTT. Its protein is CASSFDRYNSPLHF.

V gene TRBV13 combines with J gene TRBJ2-3; tentatively, D is TRBD1 or TRBD2 (5 bases each). V was cut by 4 bases and J by 2 bases, with 10 bases left in between. CDR1 is PRHDT and CDR2 is FYEKMQ in the germline V gene (reference sequence). The CDR3 extends over 14 amino acids. The CDR3 region has the DNA TGTGCCAGCAGCTCTGGGGGTCTCACAGATACGCAGTATTTT. Translation: CASSSGGLTDTQYF.

This clone was picked up one time. This chain uses TRBV6-6 with TRBJ1-4; D may be TRBD1 (5 bases). Germline CDR1 is MNHNY and CDR2 is SVGAGI (reference sequence). CDR3 length: 12 residues. V dropped 10 bases and J dropped 5 bases, with 11 bases sitting between them. The CDR3 nucleotides read TGTGCCACCAGGGACGGGAATGAAAAACTGTTTTTT. Its translation is CATRDGNEKLFF.

The chain carries TRBV6-5 and TRBJ1-1; 7 positions agree with TRBD1. This CDR3 spans 14 amino acids. The germline CDR1 and CDR2 sequences are MNHEY and SVGAGI. With V trimmed by 6 bases and J by 1 base, 5 bases remained unmatched. Here the CDR3 DNA reads TGTGCCAGCAGACCCGGACAGGAGAACACTGAAGCTTTCTTT. Its translation: CASRPGQENTEAFF.

The chain links TRBV5-5 to TRBJ1-3; D gene ambiguous. The CDR3 consists of 14 residues. Germline assignment: CDR1 SGHKS and CDR2 YYEKEE (reference sequence). The V gene lost 1 base and the J gene lost 3 bases, with 8 bases spanning the gap. CDR3 loop: CASSLRPSGNTIYF. As DNA, the CDR3 is TGTGCCAGCAGCTTGCGTCCCAGTGGAAACACCATATATTTT.

V usage is TRBV11-2 and J usage is TRBJ1-6; 8 nucleotides line up with TRBD1. The V gene end was trimmed by 5 bases and the J gene end by 5 bases; junction bases not matched to a gene: 8. This CDR3 contains 16 residues. CDR1 and CDR2 from the germline V gene are SGHAT and FQNNGV. The CDR3 region is CASSPGQGVNNSPLHF. CDR3 coding DNA: TGTGCCAGCAGCCCAGGACAGGGAGTGAATAATTCACCCCTCCACTTT. Full variable domain (outside the CDR3, taken from reference TRBV11-2 and TRBJ1-6): EAGVAQSPRYKIIEKRQSVAFWCNPISGHATLYWYQQILGQGPKLLIQFQNNGVVDDSQLPKDRFSAERLKGVDSTLKIQPAKLEDSAVYLCASSPGQGVNNSPLHFGNGTRLTVT.

The chain uses TRBV25-1 and TRBJ2-5; either TRBD1 or TRBD2 may fit D (5 bases each). The V end was cut by 3 bases, the J end by 4 bases, with 12 bases between. The CDR3 is made up of 14 amino acids. Germline V gene sequence: CDR1 MGHDK, CDR2 SYGVNS. CDR3 residues: CASSEGEGRETQYF. In DNA form, the CDR3 reads TGTGCCAGCAGTGAGGGAGAGGGGAGAGAGACCCAGTACTTC.

The rearrangement uses TRBV6-1 and TRBJ1-5; no reliable D call. The CDR3 loop spans 14 amino acids. Germline V CDR1 and CDR2: MNHNS, SASEGT. V was cut by 2 bases and J by 1 base, with 6 bases left in between. The CDR3 is CASSESVSNQPQHF. CDR3 DNA: TGTGCCAGCAGTGAATCGGTGAGCAATCAGCCCCAGCATTTT.

The chain combines TRBV5-6 with TRBJ2-1; D gene unclear. The CDR3 spans 12 residues. Germline CDR1 SGHDT, CDR2 YYEEEE. Trimming left V 2 bases short and J 6 bases short, with 6 bases between. Written as DNA, the CDR3 is TGTGCCAGCAGCTTCTGGGCCAATGAGCAGTTCTTC. Protein product: CASSFWANEQFF.

The CDR3 region has the DNA TGTGCCAGCAGCCAAGGGCACCCTGAAGCTTTCTTT. Residues: CASSQGHPEAFF. The chain employs TRBV3-1 (or the pseudogene TRBV3-2) and TRBJ1-1; D is ambiguous. Germline values: CDR1 LGHDT, CDR2 YNNKEL (reference sequence). This CDR3 is 12 amino acids long. V gave up 1 base and J gave up 6 bases, with 6 bases separating them.